This T cell receptor (beta chain) was documented in a study of CD8+ T cells in alopecia areata. Study conclusions and caveats: Scalp clonality and expanded CD8+ clones among the top 100 showed significant decreases with tofacitinib.

Deletions cut 4 bases from V and 6 bases from J, with 8 bases between. The V gene's germline CDR1 is SQVTM and CDR2 ANQGSEA. The CDR3 sequence is 11 residues long. On this clone itself: Its antigen is not known.

Documented treatment: oral pan-JAK inhibitor, 5-10 mg twice daily. RNA extraction and reverse transcription yielded cDNA as sequencing template. This table comes from immunoSEQ multiplex PCR, and its TCRdb copy is limited to in-frame clones, with some not included. Among about 210,000 clones listed, about 40% were seen once. This TCR was recovered from a human donor with alopecia areata. The rearrangement joins TRBV29-1 to TRBJ2-3, with a tentative D call TRBD2 (6 bases). This specimen was CD4+ T cells sorted from blood, taken around week 36, from a patient treated with tofacitinib. CDR3 in amino acids: CSVGGRDTQYF. Here the CDR3 DNA reads TGCAGCGTTGGGGGGAGGGATACGCAGTATTTT.